Listed below are T cell receptor beta chains from one sample, sequenced in a study of cytomegalovirus exposure and HLA in healthy donors. The assay was immunoSEQ multiplex PCR, and TCRdb's table has in-frame clones only and misses some. The table shows 200,000 or so clones, with 79% occurring only once. The sequenced sample consisted of PBMCs. These receptors originate from a man aged 50 to 59 in good health and CMV-seronegative. Each CDR3 is given with its conserved first and last residue. The D gene is left open where the match is weak. Only some rows state a clone size, as once, few, many or a class for expanded clones.

J gene,clone size,V gene,D gene,CDR3 DNA,CDR3 protein
TRBJ2-7,-,TRBV28,-,TGTGCCAGCAGTCAGGGGTTCGGCTACGAGCAGTACTTC,CASSQGFGYEQYF
TRBJ2-3,-,TRBV11-3,TRBD2,TGTGCCAGCAGCCCTGGACTAGCGGGATCCACAGATACGCAGTATTTT,CASSPGLAGSTDTQYF
TRBJ2-1,-,TRBV5-4,-,TGTGCCAGCAGCTTGGAGACTAGCTCCTACAATGAGCAGTTCTTC,CASSLETSSYNEQFF
TRBJ1-5,-,TRBV7-2,TRBD1,TGTGCCAGCAGCTTAGCGAGACAGGGGAATCAGCCCCAGCATTTT,CASSLARQGNQPQHF
TRBJ1-3,many,TRBV10-3,-,TGTGCCATCAGGGACAGCTCTGGAAACACCATATATTTT,CAIRDSSGNTIYF
TRBJ2-1,-,TRBV6-5,TRBD2,TGTGCCAGCAAGGCTAGCGGGATAAATGGGAATGAGCAGTTCTTC,CASKASGINGNEQFF
TRBJ2-2,once,TRBV7-6,TRBD1,TGTGCCAGCAGCCCAAGGGTACAGGGGCCGAACACCGGGGAGCTGTTTTTT,CASSPRVQGPNTGELFF
TRBJ2-2,-,TRBV6-5,TRBD1,TGTGCCAGCAGGGAAGGACAGGGCACCGGGGAGCTGTTTTTT,CASREGQGTGELFF
TRBJ1-4,once,TRBV21-1,-,TGTGCCAGCAGCACCAATCCGACAGGATGGTTAGAAAAACTGTTTTTT,CASSTNPTGWLEKLFF
TRBJ2-7,-,TRBV7-9,TRBD1,TGTGCCAGCAGCTCCACCGGGACAGGGGGCGAGCAGTACTTC,CASSSTGTGGEQYF
TRBJ1-1,-,TRBV18,-,TGTGCCAGCTCACCAAATTCAGATATGAACACTGAAGCTTTCTTT,CASSPNSDMNTEAFF
TRBJ1-5,-,TRBV27,-,TGTGCCAGCAGTTTCCTAACGGGTCAGCCCCAGCATTTT,CASSFLTGQPQHF
TRBJ2-1,-,TRBV5-4,TRBD1,TGTGCCAGCAGCTTGGATGGGACAGGGGGCCGGATCTTTCGCAATGAGCAGTTCTTC,CASSLDGTGGRIFRNEQFF
TRBJ2-1,-,TRBV5-1,-,TGCGCCAGCAGCGGTGGACAGACTTACAATGAGCAGTTCTTC,CASSGGQTYNEQFF
TRBJ2-2,-,TRBV6-1,TRBD2,TGTGCCAGCAAATTAGCGGGAGGCCGAACCGGGGAGCTGTTTTTT,CASKLAGGRTGELFF
TRBJ2-7,once,TRBV27,TRBD2,TGTGCCAGCAGTTCGCTCGGGACTAGCGGGCCATACGAGCAGTACTTC,CASSSLGTSGPYEQYF
TRBJ1-4,-,TRBV29-1,TRBD1,TGCAGCGTAGGGGACAGGCAAAAACTGTTTTTT,CSVGDRQKLFF
TRBJ2-1,-,TRBV2,-,TGTGCCAGCAGTCCTACAGGGTACAATGAGCAGTTCTTC,CASSPTGYNEQFF